This T cell receptor beta chain was documented in a study of blood T cells in healthy people across ages (dated by TCRdb to between 2015 and 2016). For the wider study: In model experiments, template switching captured about one uniquely barcoded TCR beta cDNA molecule for every two T cells. Age-related changes in TCR beta repertoire diversity were measured in the study by deep sequencing normalized with unique cDNA molecular identifiers. The donors were split into four age groups: young (average around 17 years), middle-aged (more than 35), aged (approximately 60) and long-lived (about 82). For two donors (one aged 18 to 29 and one aged 80 or older), the study analyzed two additional independent replicas of 1 million unique cDNA reads from the same blood draw.

What the research found in general, with its limitations: The percentage of naive T cells measured by flow cytometry correlated strongly with observed TCR beta diversity. Observed TCR beta diversity per million T cells fell roughly linearly with age, and a significant reduction was already apparent by age about 36. Total diversity estimates from one million sequenced T cells were considered lower bounds and underestimates. Because donor CMV infection status was unknown, age-related changes in expanded clonotypes were potentially confounded. Because profiling used bulk unsorted PBMCs, naive and antigen-experienced compartments could not be compared conclusively. Compared with the aged group, the long-lived group had more naive CD4+ T cells, fewer expanded clones and increased TCR diversity, a pattern suggesting age selection.

Comments on this clonotype: There is no known antigen for this receptor. The CDR3 end shows no conserved phenylalanine or tryptophan, and so a read error is likely.

The library was obtained by 5' RACE. The run used an Illumina HiSeq 2500. A second 7 to 11 cycle PCR used a sample-barcoded 5' primer and a J-beta primer mix. A unique molecular identifier was introduced onto each TCR beta cDNA molecule by a template-switch 5' adaptor carrying 12 random nucleotides. At least 2.5 million CDR3-containing paired-end reads were obtained from each sample. All of the RNA was converted into first-strand cDNA using the Mint cDNA synthesis kit, with a TRBC-specific oligonucleotide serving as the primer. All cDNA was treated with uracil-DNA glycosylase and then went through a first 18-cycle PCR with the universal primers M1SS and BC2_uni_R. Per the source publication's procedure: For normalization, 1 million high-quality reads, each with a distinct molecular identifier, were randomly selected from each sample. Reads sharing molecular identifiers were discarded rather than binned into consensus sequences. MiTCR, with a Q25 quality threshold and the strictest error-elimination algorithm, was used for CDR3 identification, clonotype clustering and error correction. A nonparametric unseen species model with Euler transformation was used to estimate lower-bound total TCR beta diversity. The public reads were reanalyzed by TCRdb: fastp trimming at Q25, MiXCR alignment, in-frame beta chains only. Entries that share a CDR3 protein sequence are merged under the most common genes and DNA. TCRdb assigned the V and J calls; the authors' analysis was not used. This sample lists around 1,000,000 distinct CDR3 sequences; 20% to 25% were detected once. The ten largest account for less than 0.75% of the sample.

The donors were roughly 40 Caucasian individuals from Russia, aged roughly 6 to 100 years, who were systemically healthy. Around 10 milliliters of peripheral blood were drawn from each donor into EDTA-treated Vacutainer tubes. PBMCs were isolated by Ficoll-Paque density-gradient centrifugation, with at least 6 million obtained per sample. Total RNA was extracted from PBMCs with Trizol reagent, with at least 6 micrograms obtained per sample. The percentages of naive CD45RAhigh/CD27high T cells were determined by flow cytometry on a PBMC aliquot from every donor. From its first to its last residue, the CDR3 has 13 amino acids. The read is trimmed to its CDR3 DNA, 39 bases read in frame from base 1. The same sample was also used in a study of T cells of mothers and their children. The second study also describes: The donors were nine systemically healthy Caucasian individuals, made up of three mothers and their six children. cDNA synthesis used all of the extracted RNA, with 1.5 ug of RNA in each 15 ul reaction. In the second PCR, the M1S primer introduced both the sample barcodes and 2-4 random nucleotides. Each mother yielded over 8.5 million TCR beta CDR3 reads and each child 2.5 million to 3.5 million reads. In both related and unrelated pairs, thymic selection shapes the output of TCR recombination in a similar way, with inherited differences having only a minor effect. Normalized repertoire overlap was always slightly but never significantly higher in related than unrelated mother-child pairs. With a sensitivity of approximately 96 clones per million clonotypes, no persistent microchimeric T cell clones were detected. The study used deep NGS to compare TCR beta repertoires of mothers and children, seeking features distinguishing related mother-child pairs from unrelated individuals. Mothers averaged roughly 40 +/- 4 years of age and children averaged about 10 +/- 4 years. After adapter ligation with NEBNext reagents, the libraries were sequenced on Illumina HiSeq 2000 with 100+100 nt paired-end reads. To avoid cross-contamination, the mother libraries and the child libraries were prepared a month apart and sequenced in separate runs. Between roughly 500,000 and 2,300,000 distinct TCR beta clonotypes were identified per donor. Naive TCR beta clonotypes were estimated from low-frequency clonotypes matched to each donor's FACS-determined naive share, without sorting.

This receptor was obtained from a girl aged 2 to 10 in good health. This receptor chain uses TRBV12-3 or TRBV12-4 and TRBJ2-5; the D call could be TRBD1 or TRBD2, with each sharing 6 bases. The J call may be in error: the DNA end matches TRBJ2-7 better. Sequencing used blood. The sequenced DNA: TGTGCCAGCAGTTTTCGGGGGCTGGACGAGCAGTACCTC. This translates into CASSFRGLDEQYL.